This T cell receptor (beta chain) was captured in a study of blood T cell repertoires in COVID-19 (dated by TCRdb to between 2020 and 2021). Some background on the complete study: The collaborator samples originated in the United States, Italy and Spain and spanned the acute and convalescent phases of COVID-19. The prospective study material was composed of cDNA or gDNA derived from T cells, B-cell-depleted T cells, or PBMCs. The dataset comprised deeply sampled blood TCRbeta repertoires from subjects exposed to, actively infected with, or recovered from COVID-19. The repertoires were released in a freely available public database meant as a resource for research on the immune response to SARS-CoV-2. The samples were drawn from two sources: the first 160 participants of the ongoing ImmuneRACE study, and 1,200 or so subjects contributed by 6 global collaborators. A de-identified subject ID, COVID-19 status, age in years and sex were almost always included in the sample metadata. Where HLA class I and class II types were available, the types were taken from metadata supplied by the sample provider, not from assay-based typing. Study-wide findings and limitations: Clinical and demographic metadata were provided uncurated, with the amount varying by source and participant.

One collaborating source in Seattle enrolled patients while the patients were actively infected and followed the patients over time throughout the course of disease. Collaborating institutions collected whole blood in K2EDTA tubes following their own protocols. For TCRbeta analysis, collaborators shipped samples in one of three forms: frozen whole blood, isolated PBMCs, or DNA extracted from either of those sample types. TCRbeta CDR3 regions were amplified from genomic DNA by means of the immunoSEQ Assay, a bias-controlled multiplex PCR. On the authors' methods: The number of nucleated cells in each sample was estimated from the amplification of reference gene primers within the assay. To quantify the absolute abundance of each unique TCRbeta CDR3 rearrangement, sequence reads were collapsed and filtered. For each sample, productive Simpson clonality was calculated as the square root of Simpson's diversity index across productive rearrangements. Sourced from immuneACCESS, this table was stored by TCRdb with only in-frame sequences that have V and J called. A share of the clones is absent; for the studies checked, an unresolved V gene accounts for under half, and the remainder has no known explanation. The V and J calls and the clone size are those of that table, but D and trimming were determined from the DNA. The sample profile shows around 300,000 clones; approximately 89% of them were found once. Over 2% of the sample is in the top ten clones.

In the case of this clone: Its recognized antigen is unknown. Per-base qualities were not stored, and no clone one base away is much larger.

The cysteine opens and the phenylalanine closes a CDR3 of 15 amino acids. The kept DNA is CDR3 alone, 45 bases in frame from the first base. The junction carries 15 bases between V and J, which are trimmed by 1 base and 6 bases respectively. In the germline V gene, CDR1 corresponds to ENHRY and CDR2 to SYGVKD. Sample: peripheral blood. The sequence was obtained from a woman between 25 and 40 years old with COVID-19, enrolled during active disease. This chain joins TRBV10-3 to TRBJ1-1; matching of 5 bases hints at TRBD1 as the D gene. The DNA is as follows: TGTGCCATCAGTGAGTTAGGGGTCTGGGTTTCTGAAGCTTTCTTT. This encodes CAISELGVWVSEAFF.